The 4 T cell receptor beta chains in this list originate from one sample, sequenced in a study of blood T cell repertoires in COVID-19. Generated by immunoSEQ multiplex PCR, the TCRdb table keeps only in-frame clones and is missing some. The sample yields 240,000 or so clones, approximately 80% seen once. The sample comprised peripheral blood. The receptors were sampled from a man aged 25 to 40 who had recovered from COVID-19.

A note on this clone: One end of the junction is discordant with germline, which a read error may explain. This chain connects TRBV7-9 to TRBJ2-5, with a tentative D call TRBD1 (6 bases). The CDR3 covers 15 residues. From germline, CDR1 is SEHNR and CDR2 FQNEAQ (reference sequence). The CDR3 DNA sequence: TGTGCCAGCAGCTTAGTTGGACAGATAAGAGAGCCCCAGTACTTC. Translating it yields CASSLVGQIREPQYF. Filled out from reference TRBV7-9 and TRBJ2-5, the complete variable domain reads DTGVSQNPRHKITKRGQNVTFRCDPISEHNRLYWYRQTLGQGPEFLTYFQNEAQLEKSRLLSDRFSAERPKGSFSTLEIQRTEQGDSAMYLCASSLVGQIREPQYFGPGTRLLVL.

The rearrangement joins TRBV10-1 to TRBJ2-3, with TRBD2 as a possible D gene (5 bases). Germline loops: CDR1 WNHNN, CDR2 SYGVQD (reference sequence). This CDR3 is built from 14 residues. Trimming removed 8 bases at V and 0 bases at J, with 12 bases between. CDR3 nucleotides: TGCGCCAGCTCGGCCGGACTGAGCACAGATACGCAGTATTTT. Protein: CASSAGLSTDTQYF.

The chain has TRBV2 and TRBJ2-1; 7 bases align to TRBD2. The CDR3 loop spans 12 amino acids. The V gene's germline CDR1 is SNHLY and CDR2 FYNNEI. After removal of 6 bases from V and 13 bases from J, the junction contained 9 bases not matched to a gene. CDR3 in DNA: TGTGCCAGCAGGGGGGGGAGCCTCCAACAGTTCTTC. It yields the protein CASRGGSLQQFF. Together with reference TRBV2 and TRBJ2-1, the CDR3 gives the full variable domain: EPEVTQTPSHQVTQMGQEVILRCVPISNHLYFYWYRQILGQKVEFLVSFYNNEISEKSEIFDDQFSVERPDGSNFTLKIRSTKLEDSAMYFCASRGGSLQQFFGPGTRLTVL.

The rearrangement uses TRBV4-1 and TRBJ2-7; the D gene is possibly TRBD2 (5 bases). This CDR3 contains 14 residues. V dropped 0 bases and J dropped 2 bases, with 8 bases sitting between them. The V gene's germline CDR1 is MGHRA and CDR2 YSYEKL. CDR3 sequence reads: CASSQEFGTYEQYV. The CDR3 DNA follows: TGCGCCAGCAGCCAAGAGTTCGGGACCTACGAGCAGTACGTC.